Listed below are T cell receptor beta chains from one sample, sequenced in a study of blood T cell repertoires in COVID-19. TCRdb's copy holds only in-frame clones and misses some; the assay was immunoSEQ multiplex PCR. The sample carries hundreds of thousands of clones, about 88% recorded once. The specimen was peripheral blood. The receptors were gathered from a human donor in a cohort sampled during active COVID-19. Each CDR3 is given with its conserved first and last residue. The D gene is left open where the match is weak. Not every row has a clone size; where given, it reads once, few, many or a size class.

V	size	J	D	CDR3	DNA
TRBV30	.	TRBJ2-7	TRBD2	CAWSDRNFGLASSYEQYF	TGTGCCTGGAGTGATCGTAATTTCGGACTAGCGAGCTCCTACGAGCAGTACTTC
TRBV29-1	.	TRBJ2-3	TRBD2	CSVRLAGGHTDTQYF	TGCAGCGTCCGACTAGCGGGGGGGCATACAGATACGCAGTATTTT
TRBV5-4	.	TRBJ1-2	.	CASSSAQGRPAGGYTF	TGTGCCAGCAGCTCCGCCCAGGGTCGCCCGGCTGGGGGCTACACCTTC
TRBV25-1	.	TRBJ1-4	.	CASTSGTNEKLFF	TGTGCCAGTACCTCCGGGACTAATGAAAAACTGTTTTTT
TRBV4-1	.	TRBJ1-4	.	CASSRGREKLFF	TGCGCCAGCAGCCGCGGGAGGGAAAAACTGTTTTTT
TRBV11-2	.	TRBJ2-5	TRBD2	CASSQKMTSGPYQETQYF	TGTGCCAGCAGCCAAAAAATGACTAGCGGGCCGTACCAAGAGACCCAGTACTTC
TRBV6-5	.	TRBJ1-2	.	CASKPLLSGNYGYTF	TGTGCCAGCAAGCCCCTTTTATCAGGGAACTATGGCTACACCTTC
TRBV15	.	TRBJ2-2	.	CATSRVMGELFF	TGTGCCACCAGCAGAGTAATGGGGGAGCTGTTTTTT
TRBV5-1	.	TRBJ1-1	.	CASSLEGQNTEAFF	TGCGCCAGCAGCTTGGAGGGACAGAACACTGAAGCTTTCTTT
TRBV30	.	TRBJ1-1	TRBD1	CAWRGDRGLNTEAFF	TGTGCCTGGAGAGGGGACAGGGGGCTGAACACTGAAGCTTTCTTT
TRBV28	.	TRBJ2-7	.	CASSRPGLADEQYF	TGTGCCAGCAGTCGACCGGGATTAGCGGATGAGCAGTACTTC
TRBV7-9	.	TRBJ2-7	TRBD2	CASSSETSVSYEQYF	TGTGCCAGCAGCTCCGAGACTAGCGTATCCTACGAGCAGTACTTC
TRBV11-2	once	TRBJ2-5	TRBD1	CASSTGQGSETQYF	TGTGCCAGCAGCACCGGACAGGGTTCGGAGACCCAGTACTTC
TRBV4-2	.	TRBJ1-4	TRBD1	CASSQTDREAEKLFF	TGTGCCAGCAGCCAAACCGACAGGGAAGCTGAAAAACTGTTTTTT
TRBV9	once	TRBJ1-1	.	CASSKTIQGVNTEAFF	TGTGCCAGCAGCAAAACGATCCAAGGGGTAAACACTGAAGCTTTCTTT
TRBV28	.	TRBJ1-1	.	CAAQGWGDTEAFF	TGTGCCGCGCAGGGTTGGGGGGACACTGAAGCTTTCTTT
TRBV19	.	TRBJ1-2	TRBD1	CASPNATQGLGHTF	TGTGCCAGTCCGAATGCAACACAGGGGTTGGGCCACACCTTC
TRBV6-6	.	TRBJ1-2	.	CASSYPVQGQGDGYTF	TGTGCCAGCAGTTACCCAGTACAGGGTCAGGGTGATGGCTACACCTTC
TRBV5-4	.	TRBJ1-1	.	CASSSSQGPRRTEAFF	TGTGCCAGCAGCTCATCACAGGGACCTCGGCGCACTGAAGCTTTCTTT
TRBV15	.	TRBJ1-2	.	CATSRDRADGYTF	TGTGCCACCAGCAGAGACAGGGCGGATGGCTACACCTTC
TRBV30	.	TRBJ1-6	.	CAWAVGLHNSPLHF	TGTGCCTGGGCCGTGGGACTTCATAATTCACCCCTCCACTTT
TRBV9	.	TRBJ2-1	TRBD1	CASSAEGQSEQFF	TGTGCCAGCAGCGCCGAGGGACAGAGTGAGCAGTTCTTC
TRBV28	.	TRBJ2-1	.	CASSSSGGSYNEQFF	TGTGCCAGCTCCTCCTCCGGGGGATCCTACAATGAGCAGTTCTTC
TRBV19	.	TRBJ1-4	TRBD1	CASGTGQFEKLFF	TGTGCCAGTGGAACGGGACAGTTCGAAAAACTGTTTTTT
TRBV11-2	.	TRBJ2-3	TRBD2	CASTEAASGGTTQYF	TGTGCCAGCACCGAGGCGGCTAGCGGGGGGACTACGCAGTATTTT
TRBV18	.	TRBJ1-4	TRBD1	CASSPDRGEDEKLFF	TGTGCCAGCTCACCGGACAGGGGGGAGGATGAAAAACTGTTTTTT
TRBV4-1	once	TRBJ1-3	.	CASSQGGDGHTIYF	TGCGCCAGCAGCCAGGGGGGGGACGGTCACACCATATATTTT
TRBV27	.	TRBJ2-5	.	CASSSRGETQYF	TGTGCCAGCAGTTCCCGAGGGGAGACCCAGTACTTC
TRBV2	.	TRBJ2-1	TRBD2	CASSVAGGDNEQFF	TGTGCCAGCAGTGTAGCGGGAGGGGACAATGAGCAGTTCTTC
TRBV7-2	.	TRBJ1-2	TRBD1	CASRTGQTSYGYTF	TGTGCCAGCAGGACGGGACAGACCTCATATGGCTACACCTTC
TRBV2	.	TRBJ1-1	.	CASSVSREGEAFF	TGTGCCAGCAGTGTATCCCGAGAGGGTGAAGCTTTCTTT
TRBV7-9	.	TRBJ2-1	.	CASSLWRGHNEQFF	TGTGCCAGCAGCTTATGGAGGGGGCACAATGAGCAGTTCTTC
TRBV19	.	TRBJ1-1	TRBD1	CASSRQGDTEAFF	TGTGCCAGTAGTCGACAGGGCGACACTGAAGCTTTCTTT
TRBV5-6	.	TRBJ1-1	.	CASSLGLQGRNTEAFF	TGTGCCAGCAGCTTGGGACTACAGGGTAGGAACACTGAAGCTTTCTTT
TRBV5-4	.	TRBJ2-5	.	CASSLVGSDGETQYF	TGTGCCAGCAGCTTGGTCGGTAGCGACGGAGAGACCCAGTACTTC
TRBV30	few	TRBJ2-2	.	CAWSPGGRGTGELFF	TGTGCCTGGAGTCCGGGGGGTAGGGGGACCGGGGAGCTGTTTTTT
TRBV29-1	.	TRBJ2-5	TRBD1	CSVARDRGSETQYF	TGCAGCGTAGCCCGGGACAGGGGATCGGAGACCCAGTACTTC
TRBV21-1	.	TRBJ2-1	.	CASSKSQGVVREAGNEQFF	TGTGCCAGCAGCAAAAGTCAGGGGGTGGTGCGGGAGGCTGGAAATGAGCAGTTCTTC
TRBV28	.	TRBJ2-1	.	CANSKQGPYNEQFF	TGTGCCAACTCGAAACAGGGTCCGTACAATGAGCAGTTCTTC
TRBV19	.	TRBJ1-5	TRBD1	CASSIPRTGRAQPQHF	TGTGCCAGTAGTATCCCACGGACAGGGAGGGCTCAGCCCCAGCATTTT
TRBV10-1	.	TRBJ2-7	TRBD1	CASSRQGEGEQYF	TGCGCCAGCAGTCGACAGGGGGAGGGCGAGCAGTACTTC